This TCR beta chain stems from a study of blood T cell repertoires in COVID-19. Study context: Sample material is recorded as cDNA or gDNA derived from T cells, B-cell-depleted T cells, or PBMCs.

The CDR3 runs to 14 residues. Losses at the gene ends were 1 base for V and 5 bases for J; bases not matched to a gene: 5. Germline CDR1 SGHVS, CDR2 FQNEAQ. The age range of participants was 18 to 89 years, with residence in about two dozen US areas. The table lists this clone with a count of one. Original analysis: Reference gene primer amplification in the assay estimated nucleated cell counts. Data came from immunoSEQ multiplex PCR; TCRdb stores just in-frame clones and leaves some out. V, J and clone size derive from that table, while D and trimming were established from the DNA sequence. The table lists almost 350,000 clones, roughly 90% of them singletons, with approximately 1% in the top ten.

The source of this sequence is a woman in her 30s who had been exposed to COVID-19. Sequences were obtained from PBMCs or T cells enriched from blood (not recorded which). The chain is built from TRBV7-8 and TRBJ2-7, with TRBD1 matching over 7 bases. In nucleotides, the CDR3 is TGTGCCAGCAGCTTAGGCGGACAGGCCCACGAGCAGTACTTC. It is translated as CASSLGGQAHEQYF.